Below, one T cell receptor beta chain is given with its context. Its specificity is not known. This specimen comes from a study of OX40 agonist ivuxolimab in advanced cancers. Background on the study: Every 2 weeks, ivuxolimab was infused into the patients intravenously at between 0.01 and 10 mg/kg. Each dose-escalation patient presented with hepatocellular carcinoma, melanoma, renal cell or head and neck cancer. Findings of the study overall: The mean number of expanded clones was higher in CD8+ T cells than in CD4+.

The method was immunoSEQ multiplex PCR; TCRdb's version includes in-frame clones alone and lacks a portion of them. Altogether around 81,000 clones are present, under 90% being singletons, with the ten largest covering 6.6%. This CDR3 has 10 residues. Germline-derived CDR1 and CDR2 are SGDLS and YYNGEE. V was shortened by 7 bases and J by 3 bases, with 4 bases between the two germline ends. Autoimmune disease history or systemic immunosuppression led to patient exclusion. The genes are TRBV9 and TRBJ2-5; D call uncertain. The receptor was derived from an adult with an advanced solid tumor such as melanoma, head and neck, liver or kidney cancer. This specimen was CD4+ or CD8+ T cells sorted from blood, taken in a trial of the OX40 agonist ivuxolimab. In DNA form, the CDR3 reads TGTGCCAGCGGAGAAGAGACCCAGTACTTC. Translating it yields CASGEETQYF.